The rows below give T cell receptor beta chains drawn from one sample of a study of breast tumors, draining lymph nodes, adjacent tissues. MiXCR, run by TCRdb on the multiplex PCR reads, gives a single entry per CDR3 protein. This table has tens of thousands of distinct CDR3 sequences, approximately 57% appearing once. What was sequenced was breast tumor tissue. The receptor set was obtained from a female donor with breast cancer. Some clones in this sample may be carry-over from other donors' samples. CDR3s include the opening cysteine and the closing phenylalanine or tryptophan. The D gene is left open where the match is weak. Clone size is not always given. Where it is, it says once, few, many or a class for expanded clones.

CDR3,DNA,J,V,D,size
CASSDLGTQYF,TGTGCCAGCAGTGATCTGGGGACCCAGTACTTC,TRBJ2-5,TRBV6-1,NA,NA
CASSPLGRTGELFF,TGTGCCAGCTCACCACTCGGGCGGACCGGGGAGCTGTTTTTT,TRBJ2-2,TRBV18,NA,many
CASSNQGTYEQYF,TGTGCCAGCAGTAACCAGGGGACCTACGAGCAGTACTTC,TRBJ2-7,TRBV7-9,NA,NA
CASSLGRSGGTGNSPLHF,TGTGCCAGCAGCTTAGGGCGGAGCGGGGGGACTGGTAATTCACCCCTCCACTTT,TRBJ1-6,TRBV7-3,NA,NA
CASSPLTGKEQYF,TGTGCCAGCTCCCCGCTGACAGGGAAGGAGCAGTACTTC,TRBJ2-7,TRBV2,TRBD1,NA
CASSFGLQETQYF,TGTGCCAGCAGTTTCGGACTCCAAGAGACCCAGTACTTC,TRBJ2-5,TRBV7-2,NA,many
CAWSVGLTWSNSPLHF,TGTGCCTGGAGTGTAGGACTGACCTGGAGTAATTCACCCCTCCACTTT,TRBJ1-6,TRBV30,NA,many
CASSPSPGTAKGGYTF,TGTGCCAGCAGCCCATCCCCCGGGACAGCAAAGGGTGGCTACACCTTC,TRBJ1-2,TRBV7-3,TRBD1,NA
CASSQVNSPLHF,TGTGCCAGCAGCCAGGTCAATTCACCCCTCCACTTT,TRBJ1-6,TRBV4-2,NA,many
CATSRRASAVENQPQHF,TGTGCCACCAGCCGCCGGGCCTCGGCGGTTGAAAATCAGCCCCAGCATTTT,TRBJ1-5,TRBV15,NA,NA
CASSLTSVQETQYF,TGTGCCAGCAGCTTAACTAGCGTGCAAGAGACCCAGTACTTC,TRBJ2-5,TRBV11-3,TRBD2,once
CASSLVGVDTQYF,TGCGCCAGCAGCTTGGTGGGGGTAGATACGCAGTATTTT,TRBJ2-3,TRBV5-1,NA,many
CASSGQGASVAGGPGANVLTF,TGTGCCAGCAGCGGACAGGGGGCTAGTGTAGCGGGGGGGCCTGGGGCCAACGTCCTGACTTTC,TRBJ2-6,TRBV9,NA,NA
CATSRDRGHTGGELFF,TGTGCCACCAGCAGAGATCGTGGGCACACTGGGGGGGAGCTGTTTTTT,TRBJ2-2,TRBV15,NA,NA
CSASRVMNTEAFF,TGCAGTGCTTCCCGGGTTATGAACACTGAAGCTTTCTTT,TRBJ1-1,TRBV20-1,NA,NA
CASSVDPSPVGPEHF,TGTGCCAGCAGCGTAGACCCTAGCCCCGTTGGTCCAGAGCATTTT,TRBJ1-5,TRBV9,NA,NA
CASSSGPGENTEAFF,TGTGCCAGCAGTTCCGGGCCGGGGGAGAACACTGAAGCTTTCTTT,TRBJ1-1,TRBV12-3/TRBV12-4,NA,NA
CASSRPGQGVPTF,TGTGCCAGCAGTAGACCGGGACAGGGCGTTCCCACCTTC,TRBJ1-2,TRBV6-6,TRBD1,NA
CSAPGKVGGNTEAFF,TGCAGTGCCCCGGGGAAGGTGGGAGGAAACACTGAAGCTTTCTTT,TRBJ1-1,TRBV20-1,NA,NA
CASSSGTGITGELFF,TGTGCCAGCAGTTCCGGGACAGGCATCACCGGGGAGCTGTTTTTT,TRBJ2-2,TRBV2,TRBD1,many
CASSLRDDSPLHF,TGTGCCAGCAGCCTCAGGGATGACTCACCCCTCCACTTT,TRBJ1-6,TRBV12-3/TRBV12-4,NA,NA
CASSRTTGNYEQYF,TGTGCCAGCAGCAGAACTACAGGAAACTACGAGCAGTACTTC,TRBJ2-7,TRBV9,NA,many
CASSLWGTGNTIYF,TGTGCCAGCAGTTTGTGGGGGACTGGAAACACCATATATTTT,TRBJ1-3,TRBV12-3/TRBV12-4,NA,many
CASSTSGRTDTQYF,TGTGCCAGCAGTACTAGCGGGAGGACAGATACGCAGTATTTT,TRBJ2-3,TRBV2,TRBD2,NA
CAIAGGGIGNQPQHF,TGTGCCATAGCAGGGGGTGGTATCGGCAATCAGCCCCAGCATTTT,TRBJ1-5,TRBV10-3,TRBD1,NA
CATSDSGRGFSTYEQYF,TGTGCCACCAGTGATTCTGGCAGGGGGTTTTCAACCTACGAGCAGTACTTC,TRBJ2-7,TRBV24-1,TRBD1,once
CASSFLQGMFYEQYF,TGTGCCAGCAGCTTCCTACAGGGGATGTTCTACGAGCAGTACTTC,TRBJ2-7,TRBV7-2,TRBD1,NA
CSAREMTSAVWRAFFGQETQYF,NA,TRBJ2-5,TRBV20-1,NA,NA
CATSDSEQGEQYF,TGTGCCACCAGTGATTCCGAACAGGGCGAGCAGTACTTC,TRBJ2-7,TRBV24-1,NA,NA
CASRKDRGSSYEQYF,TGTGCCAGCAGAAAGGACAGGGGCAGCTCCTACGAGCAGTACTTC,TRBJ2-7,TRBV12-3/TRBV12-4,TRBD1,few
CSVEGYVNEQFF,TGCAGCGTTGAAGGTTACGTAAATGAGCAGTTCTTC,TRBJ2-1,TRBV29-1,NA,once
CSATAGFGNTIYF,TGCAGTGCGACGGCAGGGTTTGGAAACACCATATATTTT,TRBJ1-3,TRBV20-1,NA,NA
CSARRLPGQGPNTEAFF,TGCAGTGCTAGAAGATTGCCGGGACAGGGGCCTAACACTGAAGCTTTCTTT,TRBJ1-1,TRBV20-1,TRBD1,few
CASSPSSGSSSPDTQYF,TGTGCCAGTAGCCCATCCTCCGGGAGCTCCAGCCCAGATACGCAGTATTTT,TRBJ2-3,TRBV19,NA,NA
CASSEGRYNEQFF,TGCGCCAGCAGTGAAGGACGGTACAATGAGCAGTTCTTC,TRBJ2-1,TRBV10-1,NA,NA
CATSRSDRVAGNTIYF,TGTGCCACCAGCAGGTCCGACAGGGTAGCTGGAAACACCATATATTTT,TRBJ1-3,TRBV15,TRBD1,NA
CASSFYICSAREAEISYEQYF,NA,TRBJ2-7,TRBV7-2,NA,few
CASSPTRGEPQHF,TGCGCCAGCAGCCCGACTAGGGGGGAGCCCCAGCATTTT,TRBJ1-5,TRBV4-1,NA,many
CSAREQGFQYF,TGCAGTGCTAGGGAGCAGGGGTTTCAGTATTTT,TRBJ2-3,TRBV20-1,NA,NA
CSARGTGLSYEQYF,TGCAGTGCTAGAGGGACAGGCCTCTCCTACGAGCAGTACTTC,TRBJ2-7,TRBV20-1,TRBD1,NA
CASSQDQRHRAGEKLFF,TGCGCCAGCAGCCAAGATCAGAGGCACAGGGCTGGGGAAAAACTGTTTTTT,TRBJ1-4,TRBV4-3,NA,many
CARPLGYEQYF,TGTGCCAGACCCCTCGGCTACGAGCAGTACTTC,TRBJ2-7,TRBV9,NA,NA
CATKGLAGGDTSYEQYF,TGTGCCACCAAAGGCCTAGCGGGCGGCGACACTTCCTACGAGCAGTACTTC,TRBJ2-7,TRBV2,TRBD2,NA
CASSLGQGGWGQPQHF,TGTGCCAGTAGTCTGGGACAGGGGGGTTGGGGTCAGCCCCAGCATTTT,TRBJ1-5,TRBV19,TRBD1,NA
CAISESMAGEWNEQFF,TGTGCCATCAGTGAGTCGATGGCGGGTGAGTGGAATGAGCAGTTCTTC,TRBJ2-1,TRBV10-3,NA,NA
CSARVEGLQETQYF,TGCAGTGCTAGAGTTGAGGGCCTTCAAGAGACCCAGTACTTC,TRBJ2-5,TRBV20-1,NA,NA
CASSEARGTEIQHF,TGTGCCAGCAGTGAAGCGCGAGGGACAGAGATCCAGCATTTT,TRBJ1-5,TRBV6-1,TRBD1,many
CASSPGPATDTQYF,TGTGCCAGCAGCCCCGGACCAGCCACAGATACGCAGTATTTT,TRBJ2-3,TRBV7-2,NA,medium-sized
CASPPRGRTQETQYF,TGTGCCAGCCCACCAAGGGGACGCACCCAAGAGACCCAGTACTTC,TRBJ2-5,TRBV18,NA,NA
CASSLAPWDFTRSSYNEQFF,TGTGCCAGCAGTTTAGCGCCTTGGGACTTTACCCGGAGCTCCTACAATGAGCAGTTCTTC,TRBJ2-1,TRBV12-3/TRBV12-4,NA,few
CASSAASSFSGNTIYF,TGTGCCAGCAGTGCCGCCAGTTCCTTCTCTGGAAACACCATATATTTT,TRBJ1-3,TRBV2,NA,NA
CSARVEVQETQYF,TGCAGTGCTAGAGTGGAGGTACAAGAGACCCAGTACTTC,TRBJ2-5,TRBV20-1,NA,many
CASSSGTRVGEQYF,TGTGCCAGCAGCTCCGGGACGCGGGTGGGGGAGCAGTACTTC,TRBJ2-7,TRBV5-5,NA,many
CASSFSGQGSHEQYF,TGTGCCAGCAGCTTCTCGGGACAGGGGAGCCACGAGCAGTACTTC,TRBJ2-7,TRBV5-6,TRBD1,many
CASSLFAGGEETQYF,TGTGCCAGCAGCTTATTCGCGGGGGGGGAAGAGACCCAGTACTTC,TRBJ2-5,TRBV7-8,TRBD2,medium-sized
CSASRQSYEQYF,TGCAGTGCTTCAAGACAGTCCTACGAGCAGTACTTC,TRBJ2-7,TRBV20-1,NA,NA
CASSVDRYEQFF,TGTGCCAGCAGCGTAGATAGGTATGAGCAGTTCTTC,TRBJ2-1,TRBV9,NA,NA
CASSQDPPGQGLGLGYTF,TGCGCCAGCAGCCAAGATCCACCGGGACAGGGACTTGGCCTAGGCTACACCTTC,TRBJ1-2,TRBV4-1,TRBD1,NA
CASSFRRGTGELFF,TGTGCCAGCAGCTTCCGGCGAGGAACCGGGGAGCTGTTTTTT,TRBJ2-2,TRBV7-9,NA,NA